The 2 T cell receptor beta chains presented below share a single source sample, sequenced in a study of T cells after posttransplantation cyclophosphamide. Repertoires were generated with immunoSEQ multiplex PCR, while TCRdb's copy carries only in-frame clones and drops some. This sample has around 39,000 clones, each found more than once. The sequencing sample was made of PBMCs. Every receptor here comes from a girl aged 5 to 17 in good health, CMV-negative, and a related stem cell transplant donor.

This chain uses TRBV9 with TRBJ2-5, with no clear D. Judging by the DNA end, TRBJ2-7 fits better; the J call may be wrong. This CDR3 region has 14 residues. CDR1 and CDR2 (germline): SGDLS, YYNGEE. The CDR3 nucleotides read TGTGCCAGCAGCGTCAATTCTCTTGCCTACGAGCAGTACTTC. It specifies CASSVNSLAYEQYF.

This clone occurred a few times. The chain employs TRBV6-1 and TRBJ2-5, with 8 bases matching TRBD1. The tail of the sequence fits TRBJ2-7 better, so the J call may be wrong. The CDR3 sequence is 16 residues long. Looked up from germline, CDR1 is MNHNS and CDR2 is SASEGT. The CDR3 reads CASSALFRGLGNEQYF. The CDR3 coding sequence is TGTGCCAGCAGTGCTTTGTTCAGGGGGCTGGGTAACGAGCAGTACTTC.